This T cell receptor beta chain appears in the sequencing data of a study of cytomegalovirus exposure and HLA in healthy donors (dated by TCRdb to about 2017). The study in broad terms: A later analysis indicated that the 120 or so validation repertoires were generated on the platform also employed for the roughly 720 repertoires of the first cohort. High-throughput TCR immunosequencing, statistical association of individual TCRs with disease status, and machine learning were combined to predict cytomegalovirus infection status. The aim of the study was to test whether cataloging public T cell receptors could identify signatures of past pathogen exposure. Along with the roughly 710-subject first cohort, a separate validation cohort of over 90 different subjects was used.

What the authors observed across the whole study: Of the cluster scores, about 94% were above 0 in a later analysis, which found that TCRs clustered in the first cohort also tended to co-occur in the 120 or so validation repertoires. The classifier was reported to diagnose cytomegalovirus status with high specificity and sensitivity in both the original cohort and the validation cohort. A later analysis had no HLA typing for the validation cohort, so co-occurrence there was scored across all 130 or so repertoires. While some public TCRs were present in many individuals, most TCR sequences turned up only very rarely across donors. A total of about 180 TCR beta chains were listed by the study as associated with cytomegalovirus. The authors suggested that the approach could potentially be generalized to other disease states and immunological phenotypes. Three of the identified cytomegalovirus-associated TCR beta chains were confirmed in vitro to be specific for cytomegalovirus antigens.

A word on this clone: Its antigen is currently not known. No qualities accompany the bases; no much larger clone lies one base away.

Sequences SGHDT (CDR1) and YYEEEE (CDR2) are obtained from the germline V gene. The CDR3 runs 14 amino acids, cysteine and phenylalanine included. Kept here is only the CDR3 DNA, which spans 42 bases and is read in frame from base 1. Trimming at the junction amounts to 2 bases on V and 1 base on J, and the germline ends lie 7 bases apart. The donors belonged to the validation cohort of about 110 subjects, which was separate from the roughly 670-subject first cohort. Libraries were constructed by the immunoSEQ multiplex PCR assay. Per the authors' processing: A statistical classification framework was developed to diagnose cytomegalovirus status using the catalog of TCR beta chain sequences. Sourced from immuneACCESS, this table was stored by TCRdb with only in-frame sequences that have V and J called. A share of the clones is absent; for the studies checked, an unresolved V gene accounts for under half, and the remainder has no known explanation. V and J calls and clone size come straight from that table; D and trimming were deduced from the DNA. The sample yields about 120,000 clones; less than 90% were counted once. Together, the top ten hold approximately 4.5% of the sample.

The sequenced material came from PBMCs. The rearranged segments are TRBV5-6 and TRBJ1-5, with TRBD1 tentatively as D gene (6 bases match). This receptor was obtained from a man between 18 and 29 years old in good health and CMV-seropositive. For the CDR3, the sequence is CASSFTGSNQPQHF. The base sequence is TGTGCCAGCAGCTTCACAGGGAGCAATCAGCCCCAGCATTTT.